The 26 T cell receptor beta chains presented below share a single source sample, sequenced in a study of shared clonotypes between healthy human individuals. Using immunoSEQ multiplex PCR, the repertoire was profiled, and TCRdb retains in-frame clones only, with some absent. The sample has hundreds of thousands of clones; around two thirds are singletons. The material sequenced was memory CD4+ T cells sorted from blood. Sample subset: CD45RA-negative fraction. The receptors shown here come from a woman aged 30 to 39 in good health.

In the case of this clone: Other nucleotide sequences in the sample specify the same CDR3. J is TRBJ2-7 and V is TRBV6-6; 8 nucleotides agree with TRBD1. Germline V gene lookup returns CDR1 MNHNY and CDR2 SVGAGI (reference sequence). The CDR3 totals 15 residues. The V gene end was trimmed by 2 bases and the J gene end by 0 bases; junction bases not matched to a gene: 3. The CDR3 here is CASSYTTGGSYEQYF. DNA for the CDR3: TGTGCCAGCAGTTACACCACAGGGGGCTCCTACGAGCAGTACTTC.

As DNA, the CDR3 is TGTGCCAGCAGCTTAGATCACTCATTTCGGGAGCAGTTCTTC. Translation gives CASSLDHSFREQFF. J is TRBJ2-1 and V is TRBV11-2, with no clear D. This CDR3 comprises 14 residues. Germline CDR1 reads SGHAT; CDR2 reads FQNNGV. V gave up 0 bases and J gave up 10 bases, with 13 bases separating them.

The rearrangement uses TRBV28 and TRBJ2-3; 7 bases are shared with TRBD2. CDR3 length: 13 amino acids. V lost 5 bases to trimming and J lost 13 bases; unmatched junction nucleotides: 12. Germline values: CDR1 MDHEN, CDR2 SYDVKM. CDR3 loop: CASSTAQRGTEYF. DNA for the CDR3: TGTGCCAGCAGTACTGCCCAGCGGGGAACCGAGTATTTT.

This clone has only one observation. This sequence joins TRBV18 and TRBJ1-1; weak D call: TRBD1 (5 bases). Trimming cost V 6 bases and J 1 base, with 12 bases left between them. The CDR3 is 14 amino acids. Looked up from germline, CDR1 is KGHSH and CDR2 is LQKENI. In DNA, the CDR3 is TGTGCCAGCTCTCCGGACGGACAGAACACTGAAGCTTTCTTT. Protein: CASSPDGQNTEAFF. Full variable domain (missing parts from reference TRBV18 and TRBJ1-1): NAGVMQNPRHLVRRRGQEARLRCSPMKGHSHVYWYRQLPEEGLKFMVYLQKENIIDESGMPKERFSAEFPKEGPSILRIQQVVRGDSAAYFCASSPDGQNTEAFFGQGTRLTVV.

The chain employs TRBV6-1 and TRBJ2-5; unclear D gene. There are 15 residues in the CDR3. Germline assignment: CDR1 MNHNS and CDR2 SASEGT. With 8 bases removed from V and 0 bases from J, the gap between germline ends came to 16 bases. DNA for the CDR3: TGTGCCAGCGTGGATAACATGTGGTACCAAGAGACCCAGTACTTC. Encoded protein: CASVDNMWYQETQYF.

The CDR3 loop is CASSYSTIGDEKLFF. The CDR3 coding sequence is TGTGCCAGCAGTTACTCGACGATAGGGGATGAAAAACTGTTTTTT. The J gene is TRBJ1-4, the V gene TRBV6-6; perhaps TRBD1 as D (5 bases). CDR3 size: 15 residues. Trimming removed 0 bases at V and 6 bases at J, with 11 bases between. Germline V CDR1 and CDR2: MNHNY, SVGAGI (reference sequence).

The gene calls are TRBV28 and TRBJ2-1, with D maybe TRBD1 (5 bases). Germline CDR1 and CDR2: MDHEN and SYDVKM. There are 15 residues in the CDR3. Trimming pared 11 bases from V and 4 bases from J, leaving 21 bases between. Written as DNA, the CDR3 is TGTGCCGTAGGCAGGGTCCTTCTCGCTTACAATGAGCAGTTCTTC. Protein sequence: CAVGRVLLAYNEQFF.

The chain combines TRBV9 with TRBJ2-7; no clear D gene. Deletions cut 0 bases from V and 4 bases from J, with 8 bases between. This CDR3 has 13 residues. CDR1 and CDR2 (germline): SGDLS, YYNGEE. Here the CDR3 reads CASSVAPHYEQYF. The CDR3 DNA reads TGTGCCAGCAGCGTAGCTCCCCATTACGAGCAGTACTTC.

This rearrangement joins TRBV28 to TRBJ2-5; tentatively, D is TRBD2 (6 bases). Judging by the DNA end, TRBJ2-7 fits better; the J call may be wrong. The CDR3 is made up of 14 amino acids. CDR1 is MDHEN, CDR2 SYDVKM, per germline. CDR3 sequence reads: CASSRDLPPYEQYF. CDR3 DNA sequence: TGTGCCAGCAGCCGGGACTTGCCCCCCTACGAGCAGTACTTC.

The chain carries TRBV7-8 and TRBJ2-2; D not certain. The CDR3 has 15 residues. Germline CDR1 SGHVS, CDR2 FQNEAQ. V lost 1 base to trimming and J lost 4 bases, with 10 bases between them. The CDR3 region has the DNA TGTGCCAGCAGCTTAGGGTTGGCAAGCACCGGGGAGCTGTTTTTT. Its protein product is CASSLGLASTGELFF.

This CDR3 is CASSPQNGLSSYEQYF. CDR3 sequence (DNA): TGTGCCAGCTCACCACAGAACGGTCTAAGCTCCTACGAGCAGTACTTC. This chain uses TRBV18 with TRBJ2-7; no clear D gene. Trimming removed 1 base from V and 0 bases from J, with 13 bases in between. The length of the CDR3 is 16 residues. The V gene's germline CDR1 is KGHSH and CDR2 LQKENI.

This chain uses TRBV6-5 with TRBJ2-4, with D possibly TRBD1 on 6 matching bases. Germline loops: CDR1 MNHEY, CDR2 SVGAGI. There are 14 residues in the CDR3. Between the trimmed V and J ends, which lost 4 bases and 0 bases, there was a span of 7 bases. The CDR3 loop is CASSSGVAKNIQYF. The CDR3 nucleotides read TGTGCCAGCAGTTCAGGGGTAGCCAAAAACATTCAGTACTTC.

The rearrangement joins TRBV15 to TRBJ2-7; 8 nucleotides agree with TRBD2. V lost 2 bases and J lost 4; bases outside the gene matches: 10. The CDR3 extends over 16 amino acids. CDR1 and CDR2 (germline): LNHNV, YYDKDF (reference sequence). Written as DNA, the CDR3 is TGTGCCACCAGCAGAAGACCCGGGACTAGTTCTTACGAGCAGTACTTC. Translated, it gives CATSRRPGTSSYEQYF.

This chain's CDR3 is CASSPLDHSGNTIYF. CDR3 bases: TGTGCCAGCAGCCCCTTAGACCACTCTGGAAACACCATATATTTT. The V and J genes are TRBV9 and TRBJ1-3; no clear D. The germline V and J ends were trimmed by 4 bases and 0 bases, with 11 bases remaining between them. Germline V CDR1 and CDR2: SGDLS, YYNGEE. The CDR3 runs to 15 residues.

The gene calls are TRBV7-9 and TRBJ2-1; D unclear. Germline-derived CDR1 and CDR2 are SEHNR and FQNEAQ (reference sequence). The CDR3 length is 15 residues. The V gene lost 5 bases and the J gene lost 6 bases, with 17 bases spanning the gap. CDR3 amino acids: CASSRGSQTLNEQFF. CDR3 bases: TGTGCCAGCAGCCGAGGATCCCAAACGCTCAATGAGCAGTTCTTC.

The chain has TRBV28 and TRBJ1-5; D unresolved. The V gene lost 5 bases and the J gene lost 3 bases, with 14 bases spanning the gap. The CDR3 runs to 15 residues. Germline V gives CDR1 MDHEN, CDR2 SYDVKM. The CDR3 coding sequence is TGTGCCAGCAGTCCCTACACCGGAATCAATCAGCCCCAGCATTTT. Its translation: CASSPYTGINQPQHF.

The rearrangement uses TRBV15 and TRBJ1-2; maybe TRBD1 (6 bases). Germline values: CDR1 LNHNV, CDR2 YYDKDF (reference sequence). The CDR3 covers 16 residues. Trimming removed 1 base at V and 7 bases at J, with 19 bases between. The CDR3 bases are TGTGCCACCAGCAGAGGCGGGGCAGCCGAGGGGGGTGGCTACACCTTC. Protein product: CATSRGGAAEGGGYTF.

The V call is TRBV11-2, the J call TRBJ2-1; D is unresolved. Germline-derived CDR1 and CDR2 are SGHAT and FQNNGV. V lost 3 bases to trimming and J lost 9 bases, with 12 bases between them. This CDR3 has 13 amino acids. In nucleotides, the CDR3 is TGTGCCAGCAGCTTGGGCGAAACGGGTGAGCAGTTCTTC. Its translation is CASSLGETGEQFF.

Notes on this clone: Distinct nucleotide sequences in the sample also encode this CDR3. The chain is built from TRBV18 and TRBJ1-1; unclear D gene. Germline values: CDR1 KGHSH, CDR2 LQKENI. The CDR3 is 12 amino acids. V was shortened by 3 bases and J by 1 base, with 3 bases between the two germline ends. The CDR3 region has the DNA TGTGCCAGCTCACCTCCGAACACTGAAGCTTTCTTT. Protein: CASSPPNTEAFF. Together with reference TRBV18 and TRBJ1-1, the CDR3 gives the full variable domain: NAGVMQNPRHLVRRRGQEARLRCSPMKGHSHVYWYRQLPEEGLKFMVYLQKENIIDESGMPKERFSAEFPKEGPSILRIQQVVRGDSAAYFCASSPPNTEAFFGQGTRLTVV.

The chain combines TRBV5-6 with TRBJ2-1, with 8 bases lining up with TRBD2. Germline V gives CDR1 SGHDT, CDR2 YYEEEE. This CDR3 comprises 14 residues. The J segment lost 3 bases and the V segment lost 8 bases, leaving 7 bases of the junction unmatched. The CDR3 bases are TGTGCCAGTAAAAGTAGCGGGAACTACAATGAGCAGTTCTTC. This sequence encodes CASKSSGNYNEQFF.

The chain employs TRBV7-8 and TRBJ2-3; 7 bases fit TRBD1. The length of the CDR3 is 14 residues. After removal of 6 bases from V and 4 bases from J, the junction contained 7 bases not matched to a gene. Germline V gene data show CDR1 as SGHVS and CDR2 as FQNEAQ. The CDR3 sequence is CASSSTGASDTQYF. CDR3 DNA: TGTGCCAGCAGTTCTACAGGGGCCTCAGATACGCAGTATTTT.

The rearrangement joins TRBV11-2 to TRBJ1-1, with 8 bases aligning to TRBD1. CDR3 size: 13 residues. With 4 bases clipped from V and 8 bases from J, the junction kept 6 bases outside the gene matches. CDR1 SGHAT and CDR2 FQNNGV come from the germline V gene. The CDR3 region is CASSSLGQGEAFF. The CDR3 DNA is TGTGCCAGCAGCTCCCTTGGACAGGGCGAAGCTTTCTTT.

The rearrangement links TRBV2 to TRBJ2-7; D is tentatively TRBD1 or TRBD2 (5 bases each). This CDR3 is 15 amino acids long. V lost 6 bases to trimming and J lost 4 bases, with 19 bases between them. CDR1 is SNHLY, CDR2 FYNNEI, per germline. For the CDR3, the DNA is TGTGCCAGCAGCGAGGAGGACAAGAGAGGGTACGAGCAGTACTTC. Translated, it gives CASSEEDKRGYEQYF.

Worth noting for this clone: One end of the junction fails to match germline, which may point to a read error. The V and J genes are TRBV27 and TRBJ1-2; TRBD1 matches 9 bases. This CDR3 comprises 16 residues. Germline V gives CDR1 MNHEY, CDR2 SMNVEV (reference sequence). The CDR3 spells CASIYPQGQGLLWLHF. CDR3 DNA sequence: TGTGCCAGCATTTACCCCCAAGGACAGGGGCTCCTATGGCTACACTTC.

Note on this clone: This sample also contains other DNA sequences that code for the same CDR3. The CDR3 region has the DNA TGTGCCAGCAGTTACTCGAGAACAGACTACGAGCAGTACTTC. Its translation is CASSYSRTDYEQYF. The V and J genes are TRBV6-5 and TRBJ2-7, with D hard to call. Trimming shortened V by 0 bases and J by 3 bases, and 9 bases separated the two germline ends. The CDR3 runs to 14 residues. Germline V lookup: CDR1 MNHEY, CDR2 SVGAGI.

J is TRBJ1-3 and V is TRBV18, with unresolved D. This CDR3 comprises 15 residues. V was trimmed by 5 bases and J by 0 bases, leaving 11 bases between them. CDR1 KGHSH and CDR2 LQKENI come from the germline V gene. The CDR3 loop is CASSSEIHSGNTIYF. CDR3 DNA: TGTGCCAGCTCATCAGAGATCCACTCTGGAAACACCATATATTTT.